These T cell receptor beta chains were read from a single sample in a study of blood T cell repertoires in COVID-19. TCRdb's copy holds only in-frame clones and misses some; the assay was immunoSEQ multiplex PCR. The data show fewer than 450,000 clones, with around 87% seen just once and around 6% held by the top ten. Material: peripheral blood. Source of these receptors: a woman aged 45-59 years with COVID-19, enrolled during active disease. The CDR3 runs from the conserved cysteine through the conserved F or W. A D gene is named only where the DNA matches it firmly. Some rows have no size entry. The others give once, few or many, or a class for an expanded clone.

TRBJ1-5 - - TRBV7-2 TGTGCCAGCAGCCGGGTCGCGGGGGATTATAGCAATCAGCCCCAGCATTTT CASSRVAGDYSNQPQHF
TRBJ2-2 - - TRBV6-5 TGTGCCAGCAGAACAAGCGGGAACACCGGGGAGCTGTTTTTT CASRTSGNTGELFF
TRBJ2-2 - TRBD1 TRBV15 TGTGCCACCAGCAGATCCCGACAGGGTCTTCTGGGGGAGCTGTTTTTT CATSRSRQGLLGELFF
TRBJ1-5 - - TRBV12-3/TRBV12-4 TGTGCCAGCAGTCGTAAACAGGGAGAGGCCCAGCATTTT CASSRKQGEAQHF
TRBJ2-7 - - TRBV11-2 TGTGCCAGCAGCTTCGGCGGCTACGAGCAGTACTTC CASSFGGYEQYF
TRBJ1-6 - - TRBV11-2 TGTGCCAGCAGCTCACCGACAACCGTCTATAATTCACCCCTCCACTTT CASSSPTTVYNSPLHF
TRBJ2-1 - - TRBV7-2 TGTGCCAGCAGCTTAGATCCCCCGGTGGGAGAAGCTTACAATGAGCAGTTCTTC CASSLDPPVGEAYNEQFF
TRBJ1-4 few - TRBV19 TGTGCCAGTAGTCCCTACGGCAGGCCAAGGGAAAAACTGTTTTTT CASSPYGRPREKLFF
TRBJ1-2 - - TRBV4-2 TGTGCCAGCAGCCAAGAGGCGGCAGCTAACTATGGCTACACCTTC CASSQEAAANYGYTF
TRBJ2-3 - - TRBV24-1 TGTGCCACCAGTGACAGGTCATTTACGCAGTATTTT CATSDRSFTQYF
TRBJ2-3 - - TRBV11-3 TGTGCCAGCAGCTTGGACAGTTATACGCAGTATTTT CASSLDSYTQYF
TRBJ2-4 - TRBD1 TRBV6-1 TGTGCCAGCAGTGAGATGACAGGGGCGGCCAAAAACATTCAGTACTTC CASSEMTGAAKNIQYF
TRBJ2-1 - TRBD2 TRBV5-8 TGTGCCAGCAGCTTCGACGGTAGCGGGCCGCCGCAGTTCTTC CASSFDGSGPPQFF
TRBJ1-5 - TRBD1 TRBV2 TGTGCCAGCACTAACAGACAGGGTAGAAGCAATCAGCCCCAGCATTTT CASTNRQGRSNQPQHF
TRBJ2-7 - - TRBV20-1 TGCAGTGCTAGTGGCGCTACTGGCCGGAGACCCTACGAGCAGTACTTC CSASGATGRRPYEQYF
TRBJ1-1 - - TRBV18 TGTGCCAGCTCACAGGACTCGAACACTGAAGCTTTCTTT CASSQDSNTEAFF
TRBJ1-2 - TRBD1 TRBV30 TGTGCCTGGAGTGTACAAAGGACAGGACTCTATGGCTACACCTTC CAWSVQRTGLYGYTF
TRBJ1-1 - - TRBV3-1/TRBV3-2 TGTGCCAGCAGCCACAGGGGAAGCACTGAAGCTTTCTTT CASSHRGSTEAFF
TRBJ1-2 - - TRBV7-8 TGTGCCAGCAGCCAACGACAGGAGGTCCCACTGGCTAACTATGGCTACACCTTC CASSQRQEVPLANYGYTF
TRBJ2-5 - - TRBV30 TGTGCCTGGAGTAACAGGGTTACGGAGACCCAGTACTTC CAWSNRVTETQYF
TRBJ1-1 - TRBD1 TRBV14 TGTGCCAGCAGCCAAGTCCGGACAGGGGGCGATGAAGGTACTGAAGCTTTCTTT CASSQVRTGGDEGTEAFF
TRBJ1-4 - - TRBV6-5 TGTGCCAGCAGTCGCAGGGTTAATGAAAAACTGTTTTTT CASSRRVNEKLFF
TRBJ2-1 - TRBD2 TRBV11-2 TGTGCCAGCAGGCCGGGACTAGCGGGAGGAATACGGTACAATGAGCAGTTCTTC CASRPGLAGGIRYNEQFF
TRBJ1-6 few TRBD1 TRBV5-8 TGTGCCAGCAGCTTGGTAACAGGGGGCTATTCACCCCTCCACTTT CASSLVTGGYSPLHF
TRBJ2-7 - - TRBV10-1 TGCGCCAGCAGTGAGCGTCGGGGAATCTCCTACGAGCAGTACTTC CASSERRGISYEQYF
TRBJ2-2 - TRBD2 TRBV7-2 TGTGCCAGCAGCCTACCCGGACTAGCGGGAGGCACCGCCGGGGAGCTGTTTTTT CASSLPGLAGGTAGELFF
TRBJ2-3 - - TRBV29-1 TGCAGCGTTGGAAAGGCGGGTGCTAGCACAGATACGCAGTATTTT CSVGKAGASTDTQYF
TRBJ1-1 - TRBD1 TRBV5-6 TGTGCCAGCAGCCTTCCGGGACAGATGAACACTGAAGCTTTCTTT CASSLPGQMNTEAFF
TRBJ1-6 - - TRBV19 TGTGCCAGTAGTATCCTCGGCGGGATCACCTATAATTCACCCCTCCACTTT CASSILGGITYNSPLHF
TRBJ1-4 - TRBD1 TRBV9 TGTGCCAGCAGCGTGGGACAGGGGGAATGGGAAAAACTGTTTTTT CASSVGQGEWEKLFF
TRBJ2-2 - TRBD1 TRBV7-9 TGTGCCAGCAGCTCAGGGGACAGCGCCACCGGGGAGCTGTTTTTT CASSSGDSATGELFF
TRBJ1-5 - - TRBV10-3 TGTGCCATCAGTGAGGCACCCAAGGGGTACAATCAGCCCCAGCATTTT CAISEAPKGYNQPQHF
TRBJ2-7 - TRBD2 TRBV19 TGTGCCAGTAGTACCTTTCCTACTAGCGGGGGCCCCAGTTACTTC CASSTFPTSGGPSYF
TRBJ1-5 - - TRBV12-3/TRBV12-4 TGTGCCAGCAGTACGGGGGAAAATCAGCCCCAGCATTTT CASSTGENQPQHF
TRBJ2-1 - - TRBV19 TGTGCCAGTAGTACTGGGACAAGGGGGTACAATGAGCAGTTCTTC CASSTGTRGYNEQFF
TRBJ1-2 - TRBD1 TRBV5-5 TGTGCCAGCAGCTTACCCGACAGGGCGGTGCATGGCTGCACCTTC CASSLPDRAVHGCTF
TRBJ1-2 - - TRBV7-2 TGTGCCAGCAGCTTGCCCGGAGCCTTCCGGGGCTACACCTTC CASSLPGAFRGYTF
TRBJ1-1 once - TRBV6-5 TGTGCCAGCAGTTACGGCCGCTTTACCTTGAACACTGAAGCTTTCTTT CASSYGRFTLNTEAFF
TRBJ2-7 few - TRBV30 TGTGCCTGGATCGGACAGACGAGCTCCTACGAGCAGTACTTC CAWIGQTSSYEQYF
TRBJ2-1 - - TRBV6-1 TGTGCCAGCAGTGACCGCGATGAGCAGTTCTTC CASSDRDEQFF